The 23 T cell receptor beta chains reported below all come from one sample, sequenced in a study of T cell responses to AZD1222 COVID-19 vaccine (TCRdb year 2021). The method behind the library was the immunoSEQ multiplex PCR assay. The source is immuneACCESS, and TCRdb retained only in-frame sequences with V and J called. Part of the clones is not carried over; for the studies checked, unresolved V genes explain less than half of this, and the remainder is unexplained. The sample table holds roughly 70,000 clones, of which roughly four fifths were seen once. 5.4% of the sample is taken by the ten largest. This specimen's time point label, interpreted: baseline before first vaccination. Sequenced material: peripheral blood, taken on day 0 of AZD1222 vaccination. These receptors were taken from an adult in good health.

V and J are TRBV2 and TRBJ2-7; 9 positions match TRBD2. The germline V gene encodes CDR1 SNHLY and CDR2 FYNNEI. The CDR3 is 15 residues long. J gave up 5 bases and V 1 base, and 6 bases lay outside the gene matches. The CDR3 sequence is CASSEERTSVHEQYF. The DNA of the CDR3 is TGTGCCAGCAGTGAAGAGAGGACTAGCGTCCACGAGCAGTACTTC.

This clone was recorded a few times. The gene calls are TRBV5-1 and TRBJ2-7, with D uncertain. Germline V CDR1 and CDR2: SGHRS, YFSETQ. The CDR3 consists of 12 residues. Trimming pared 1 base from V and 7 bases from J, leaving 9 bases between. The CDR3 sequence: CASSLRPWEQYF. The CDR3 DNA sequence: TGCGCCAGCAGCTTGAGGCCATGGGAGCAGTACTTC.

The chain links TRBV5-6 to TRBJ1-6, with D unclear. Trimming took 2 bases from V and 5 from J, leaving 8 bases between them. Germline V gives CDR1 SGHDT, CDR2 YYEEEE. The CDR3 loop spans 14 amino acids. The CDR3: CASSLWQNNSPLHF. The CDR3 DNA reads as TGTGCCAGCAGCTTATGGCAGAATAATTCACCCCTCCACTTT. The variable domain in full, with the rest retrieved from reference TRBV5-6 and TRBJ1-6, is DAGVTQSPTHLIKTRGQQVTLRCSPKSGHDTVSWYQQALGQGPQFIFQYYEEEERQRGNFPDRFSGHQFPNYSSELNVNALLLGDSALYLCASSLWQNNSPLHFGNGTRLTVT.

The chain joins TRBV5-1 to TRBJ1-6, with D hard to call. This CDR3 has 14 residues. Germline V gives CDR1 SGHRS, CDR2 YFSETQ. The germline V and J ends were trimmed by 4 bases and 6 bases, with 11 bases remaining between them. This chain's CDR3 is CASSPRHPNSPLHF. As DNA, the CDR3 is TGCGCCAGCAGCCCCCGCCACCCTAATTCACCCCTCCACTTT.

This rearrangement joins TRBV7-6 to TRBJ2-2; 11 bases line up with TRBD2. The ends lost 3 bases at V and 4 bases at J; junction bases unmatched: 1. Germline V gene sequence: CDR1 SGHVS, CDR2 FNYEAQ. The CDR3 has 15 residues. In DNA form, the CDR3 reads TGTGCCAGCAGCTTTAGCGGGGGGGGCACCGGGGAGCTGTTTTTT. It yields the protein CASSFSGGGTGELFF.

The chain has TRBV9 and TRBJ2-2, with D possibly being TRBD2 (5 bases). Germline CDR1 is SGDLS and CDR2 is YYNGEE. Between the trimmed V and J ends, which lost 5 bases and 5 bases, there was a span of 7 bases. This CDR3 is 12 amino acids long. The CDR3 here is CASRRGTGELFF. CDR3 in DNA: TGTGCCAGCAGACGGGGTACCGGGGAGCTGTTTTTT.

The V gene is TRBV10-2, the J gene TRBJ2-2; 11 bases align to TRBD1. This CDR3 has 15 residues. Losses at the gene ends were 2 bases for V and 7 bases for J; bases not matched to a gene: 3. The germline CDR1 and CDR2 sequences are WSHSY and SAAADI. The CDR3 DNA follows: TGCGCCAGCAGTGAGGGACAGGGGGCTGGCGGGGAGCTGTTTTTT. Protein sequence: CASSEGQGAGGELFF.

Only one count was recorded for this clone. The chain joins TRBV2 to TRBJ1-6; D unresolved. Germline CDR1 reads SNHLY; CDR2 reads FYNNEI. Between the trimmed V and J ends, which lost 2 bases and 8 bases, there was a span of 10 bases. The CDR3 is 14 residues long. CDR3 amino acids: CASSEFGEDSPLHF. CDR3 coding DNA: TGTGCCAGCAGTGAATTCGGGGAAGATTCACCCCTCCACTTT.

The V call is TRBV15, the J call TRBJ1-1; D remains ambiguous. The CDR3 extends over 14 amino acids. The germline V gene encodes CDR1 LNHNV and CDR2 YYDKDF (reference sequence). Between the trimmed V and J ends, which lost 0 bases and 4 bases, there was a span of 9 bases. The CDR3, as DNA: TGTGCCACCAGCAGAGATTTAGCAGTCACTGAAGCTTTCTTT. The encoded protein is CATSRDLAVTEAFF.

J is TRBJ2-7 and V is TRBV6-5, with 9 bases lining up with TRBD1. This CDR3 has 15 residues. V lost 6 bases and J lost 3; bases outside the gene matches: 9. The germline gives CDR1 MNHEY, CDR2 SVGAGI. In nucleotides, the CDR3 is TGTGCCAGCAGACGGACCGGGACAGGGTTCTACGAGCAGTACTTC. It codes for CASRRTGTGFYEQYF.

The chain links TRBV5-1 to TRBJ1-1; TRBD1 matches at 8 bases. J lost 4 bases, V lost 3 bases, and 5 bases had no gene match. The CDR3 totals 14 residues. Germline CDR1 SGHRS, CDR2 YFSETQ. The CDR3 sequence is CASSWTGRGTEAFF. The CDR3, as DNA: TGCGCCAGCAGCTGGACAGGGCGCGGCACTGAAGCTTTCTTT. Full variable domain (missing parts from reference TRBV5-1 and TRBJ1-1): KAGVTQTPRYLIKTRGQQVTLSCSPISGHRSVSWYQQTPGQGLQFLFEYFSETQRNKGNFPGRFSGRQFSNSRSEMNVSTLELGDSALYLCASSWTGRGTEAFFGQGTRLTVV.

Only a few counts were recorded for this clone. This chain joins TRBV24-1 and TRBJ1-1; maybe TRBD1 (5 bases). The CDR3 is made up of 15 amino acids. V lost 1 base and J 1 base, leaving 9 bases between the germline ends. Per germline, CDR1 KGHDR and CDR2 SFDVKD. CDR3 amino acids: CATSDLLGENTEAFF. The CDR3 nucleotides are TGTGCCACCAGTGATTTATTGGGGGAGAACACTGAAGCTTTCTTT.

The chain joins TRBV9 to TRBJ1-2, with D possibly being TRBD1 (5 bases). The CDR3 runs to 14 residues. Trimming removed 4 bases at V and 4 bases at J, with 14 bases between. CDR1 and CDR2 from the germline V gene are SGDLS and YYNGEE. The CDR3 nucleotides are TGTGCCAGCAGCCTCTCCGGGGGAGCCTATGGCTACACCTTC. Translated, it gives CASSLSGGAYGYTF. Complete variable domain (other parts from reference TRBV9 and TRBJ1-2): DSGVTQTPKHLITATGQRVTLRCSPRSGDLSVYWYQQSLDQGLQFLIQYYNGEERAKGNILERFSAQQFPDLHSELNLSSLELGDSALYFCASSLSGGAYGYTFGSGTRLTVV.

The CDR3 nucleotides read TGTGCCAGCAGTCTGGACACTGCCAATCAGCCCCAGCATTTT. The encoded protein is CASSLDTANQPQHF. The rearrangement links TRBV6-1 to TRBJ1-5; possible D gene TRBD1, 5 bases. The CDR3 is made up of 14 amino acids. Germline V gene sequence: CDR1 MNHNS, CDR2 SASEGT. Trimming pared 5 bases from V and 3 bases from J, leaving 11 bases between.

V and J are TRBV6-5 and TRBJ2-7, with D perhaps given as TRBD1 or TRBD2 (5 bases each). The CDR3 spans 13 residues. Germline V gene data show CDR1 as MNHEY and CDR2 as SVGAGI. V lost 5 bases, J lost 5 bases, and 13 bases lay in between. The DNA for the CDR3 is TGTGCCAGCAGTCCGGGACCTGGGAACGAGCAGTACTTC. It specifies CASSPGPGNEQYF.

CDR3 sequence reads: CATRQQDLDEAFF. The CDR3 DNA reads as TGTGCCACCAGGCAACAGGACTTAGATGAAGCTTTCTTT. V gene TRBV24-1 combines with J gene TRBJ1-1; D perhaps matches TRBD1 (5 bases). With 7 bases removed from V and 7 bases from J, the gap between germline ends came to 15 bases. This CDR3 comprises 13 residues. From germline, CDR1 is KGHDR and CDR2 SFDVKD.

The genes are TRBV10-3 and TRBJ1-1, with a possible D match to TRBD1 (5 bases). The CDR3 consists of 12 residues. Germline CDR1 is ENHRY and CDR2 is SYGVKD. V was shortened by 4 bases and J by 4 bases, with 7 bases between the two germline ends. CDR3 coding DNA: TGTGCCATCAGTGGGGACGTCACTGAAGCTTTCTTT. Protein: CAISGDVTEAFF.

This chain joins TRBV19 and TRBJ2-1, with 8 bases lining up with TRBD2. Germline V gene sequence: CDR1 LNHDA, CDR2 SQIVND (reference sequence). The CDR3 sequence is 15 residues long. The junction had 9 bases not matched to a gene; V was cut back by 7 bases and J by 4 bases. The chain's CDR3 is CASMGGGPVYNEQFF. CDR3 DNA sequence: TGTGCCAGTATGGGCGGGGGGCCCGTATACAATGAGCAGTTCTTC. Full variable domain (remainder filled in from reference TRBV19 and TRBJ2-1): DGGITQSPKYLFRKEGQNVTLSCEQNLNHDAMYWYRQDPGQGLRLIYYSQIVNDFQKGDIAEGYSVSREKKESFPLTVTSAQKNPTAFYLCASMGGGPVYNEQFFGPGTRLTVL.

The chain carries TRBV5-1 and TRBJ2-1; 7 bases line up with TRBD1. In germline, CDR1 is SGHRS, CDR2 YFSETQ. V shed 0 bases, J shed 7 bases, and the junction held 10 bases outside the gene matches. This CDR3 comprises 16 residues. The CDR3, as DNA: TGCGCCAGCAGCTTGGAGGGGGCCCTGAAGGGTAATGAGCAGTTCTTC. It encodes CASSLEGALKGNEQFF.

In this sample, this clone turned up a few times. The chain carries TRBV25-1 and TRBJ2-7, with 9 bases fitting TRBD1. CDR1 is MGHDK, CDR2 SYGVNS, per germline. Trimming took 8 bases from V and 4 from J; bases not matched to a gene: 9. The CDR3 loop spans 14 amino acids. The CDR3 reads CASLRTGVFYEQYF. In DNA, the CDR3 is TGTGCCAGCCTTAGGACAGGGGTATTTTACGAGCAGTACTTC.

This clone showed up just a few times. This chain links TRBV11-3 with TRBJ2-3; D is perhaps TRBD2 (7 bases). V lost 5 bases, J lost 4 bases, and 13 bases lay in between. The CDR3 covers 14 residues. Germline loops: CDR1 SGHNT, CDR2 YENEEA. CDR3 DNA: TGTGCCAGCAGCCTAGGGGGGGGGTCAGATACGCAGTATTTT. Translated, it gives CASSLGGGSDTQYF. The full variable domain, its missing parts supplied by reference TRBV11-3 and TRBJ2-3, is EAGVVQSPRYKIIEKKQPVAFWCNPISGHNTLYWYLQNLGQGPELLIRYENEEAVDDSQLPKDRFSAERLKGVDSTLKIQPAELGDSAVYLCASSLGGGSDTQYFGPGTRLTVL.

This clone has only one observation. The chain employs TRBV10-1 and TRBJ1-5; D remains ambiguous. Trimming removed 7 bases at V and 6 bases at J, with 16 bases between. The CDR3 length is 14 residues. CDR1 is WNHNN and CDR2 is SYGVQD in the germline V gene (reference sequence). The CDR3 DNA reads TGCGCCAGCACACCTTCGGGTGGCTCTCAGCCCCAGCATTTT. It codes for CASTPSGGSQPQHF.

J is TRBJ1-1 and V is TRBV29-1, with TRBD1 identical over 8 bases. CDR1 and CDR2 from the germline V gene are SQVTM and ANQGSEA. Trimming took 6 bases from V and 3 from J; bases not matched to a gene: 6. The CDR3 is made up of 13 amino acids. The CDR3 DNA follows: TGCAGCGTCCCGGGACAGGCGCACACTGAAGCTTTCTTT. This sequence encodes CSVPGQAHTEAFF.